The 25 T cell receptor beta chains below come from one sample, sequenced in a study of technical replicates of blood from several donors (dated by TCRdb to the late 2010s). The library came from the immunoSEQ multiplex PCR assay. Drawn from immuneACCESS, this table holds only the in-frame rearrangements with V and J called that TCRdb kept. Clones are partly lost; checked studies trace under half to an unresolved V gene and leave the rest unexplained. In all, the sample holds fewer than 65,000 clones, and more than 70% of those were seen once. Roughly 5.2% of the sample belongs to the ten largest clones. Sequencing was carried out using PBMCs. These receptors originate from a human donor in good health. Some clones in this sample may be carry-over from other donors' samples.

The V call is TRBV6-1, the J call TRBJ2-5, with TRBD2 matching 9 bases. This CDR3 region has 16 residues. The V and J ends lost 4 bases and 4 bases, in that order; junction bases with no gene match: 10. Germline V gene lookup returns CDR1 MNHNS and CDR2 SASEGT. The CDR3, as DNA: TGTGCCAGCAGTGTCGAACTGGCGGGGGGGAGAGAGACCCAGTACTTC. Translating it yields CASSVELAGGRETQYF.

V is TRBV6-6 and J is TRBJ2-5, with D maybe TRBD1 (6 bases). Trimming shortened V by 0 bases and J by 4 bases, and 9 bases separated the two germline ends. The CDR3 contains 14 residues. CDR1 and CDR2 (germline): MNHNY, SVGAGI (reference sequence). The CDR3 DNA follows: TGTGCCAGCAGTTACTCCCCCAGGGGAGAGACCCAGTACTTC. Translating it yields CASSYSPRGETQYF.

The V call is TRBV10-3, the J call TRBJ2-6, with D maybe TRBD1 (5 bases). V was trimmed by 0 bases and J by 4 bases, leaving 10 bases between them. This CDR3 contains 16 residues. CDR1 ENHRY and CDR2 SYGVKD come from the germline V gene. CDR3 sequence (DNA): TGTGCCATCAGTGAGTCATCTGCAGGGGGGGCCAACGTCCTGACTTTC. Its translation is CAISESSAGGANVLTF.

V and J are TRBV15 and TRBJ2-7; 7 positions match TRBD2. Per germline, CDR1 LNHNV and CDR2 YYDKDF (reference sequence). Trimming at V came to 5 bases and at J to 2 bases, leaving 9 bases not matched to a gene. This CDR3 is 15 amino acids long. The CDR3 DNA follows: TGTGCCACCAGCGGCAACCCTAGCGGCACCTACGAGCAGTACTTC. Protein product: CATSGNPSGTYEQYF.

The CDR3 DNA reads TGTGCCAGCAGTCAAACGACTAGCGGGGGTAGCTCCTACAATGAGCAGTTCTTC. This translates into CASSQTTSGGSSYNEQFF. The V and J genes are TRBV7-9 and TRBJ2-1, with TRBD2 matching 12 bases. The germline CDR1 and CDR2 sequences are SEHNR and FQNEAQ (reference sequence). CDR3 length: 18 amino acids. V dropped 6 bases and J dropped 0; count of bases not matched to a gene: 9.

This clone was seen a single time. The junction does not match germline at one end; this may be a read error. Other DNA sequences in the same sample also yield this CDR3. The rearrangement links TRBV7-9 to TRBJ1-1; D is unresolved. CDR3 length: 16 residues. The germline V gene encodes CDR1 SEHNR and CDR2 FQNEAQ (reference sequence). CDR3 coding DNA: TGTGCCAGCAGCCGATTGAGCGGGATCGGCGACACTGAAGCCTTCTTT. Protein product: CASSRLSGIGDTEAFF.

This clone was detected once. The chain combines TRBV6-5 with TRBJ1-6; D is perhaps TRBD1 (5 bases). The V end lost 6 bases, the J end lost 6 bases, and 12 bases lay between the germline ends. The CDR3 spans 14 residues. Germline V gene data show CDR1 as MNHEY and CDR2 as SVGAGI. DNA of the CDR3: TGTGCCAGCAGCAAGGGGTCAGGTAATTCACCCCTCCACTTT. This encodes CASSKGSGNSPLHF.

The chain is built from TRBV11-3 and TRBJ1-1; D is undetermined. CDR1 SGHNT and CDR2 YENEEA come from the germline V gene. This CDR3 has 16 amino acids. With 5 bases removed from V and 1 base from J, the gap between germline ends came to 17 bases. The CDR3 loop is CASSPNSSSRNTEAFF. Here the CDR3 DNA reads TGTGCCAGCAGCCCAAACAGCTCCTCGAGGAACACTGAAGCTTTCTTT.

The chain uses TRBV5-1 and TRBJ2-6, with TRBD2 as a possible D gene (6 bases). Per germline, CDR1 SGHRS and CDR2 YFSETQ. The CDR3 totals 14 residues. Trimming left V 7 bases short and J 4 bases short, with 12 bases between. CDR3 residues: CASAGQRGANVLTF. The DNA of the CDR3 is TGCGCCAGCGCGGGGCAAAGAGGGGCCAACGTCCTGACTTTC.

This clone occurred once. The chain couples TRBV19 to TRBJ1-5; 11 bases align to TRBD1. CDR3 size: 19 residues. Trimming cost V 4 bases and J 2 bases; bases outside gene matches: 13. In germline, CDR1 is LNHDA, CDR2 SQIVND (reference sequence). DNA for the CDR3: TGTGCCAGTAGTAATCCCGGGACAGGGGGAGGCAAAGGCAATCAGCCCCAGCATTTT. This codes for CASSNPGTGGGKGNQPQHF. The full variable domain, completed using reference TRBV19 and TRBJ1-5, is DGGITQSPKYLFRKEGQNVTLSCEQNLNHDAMYWYRQDPGQGLRLIYYSQIVNDFQKGDIAEGYSVSREKKESFPLTVTSAQKNPTAFYLCASSNPGTGGGKGNQPQHFGDGTRLSIL.

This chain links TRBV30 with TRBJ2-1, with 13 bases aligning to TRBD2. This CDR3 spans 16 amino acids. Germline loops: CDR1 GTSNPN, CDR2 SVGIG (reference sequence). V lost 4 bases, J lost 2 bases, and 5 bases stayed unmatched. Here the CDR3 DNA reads TGTGCCTGGAAATCTGGGACTAGCGGGGCCTACAATGAGCAGTTCTTC. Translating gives CAWKSGTSGAYNEQFF. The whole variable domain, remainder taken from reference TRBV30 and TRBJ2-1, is SQTIHQWPATLVQPVGSPLSLECTVEGTSNPNLYWYRQAAGRGLQLLFYSVGIGQISSEVPQNLSASRPQDRQFILSSKKLLLSDSGFYLCAWKSGTSGAYNEQFFGPGTRLTVL.

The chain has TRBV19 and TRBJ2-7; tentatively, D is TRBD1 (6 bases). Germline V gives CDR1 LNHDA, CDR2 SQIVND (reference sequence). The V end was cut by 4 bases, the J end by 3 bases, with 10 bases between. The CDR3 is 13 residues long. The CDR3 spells CASSTGQHYEQYF. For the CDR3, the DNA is TGTGCCAGTAGTACAGGACAGCACTACGAGCAGTACTTC.

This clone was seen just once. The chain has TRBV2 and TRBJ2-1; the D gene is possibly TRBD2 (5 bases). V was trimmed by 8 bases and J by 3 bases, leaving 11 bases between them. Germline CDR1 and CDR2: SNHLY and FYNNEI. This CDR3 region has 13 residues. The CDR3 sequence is CASGVRGYNEQFF. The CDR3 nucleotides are TGTGCCAGCGGGGTCCGGGGCTACAATGAGCAGTTCTTC.

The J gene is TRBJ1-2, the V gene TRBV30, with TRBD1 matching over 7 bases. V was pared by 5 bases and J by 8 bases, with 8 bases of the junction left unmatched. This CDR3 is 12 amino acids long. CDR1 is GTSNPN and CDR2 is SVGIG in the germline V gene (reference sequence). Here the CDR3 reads CAWLLQGSGYTF. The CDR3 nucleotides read TGTGCCTGGTTACTACAGGGGAGCGGCTACACCTTC.

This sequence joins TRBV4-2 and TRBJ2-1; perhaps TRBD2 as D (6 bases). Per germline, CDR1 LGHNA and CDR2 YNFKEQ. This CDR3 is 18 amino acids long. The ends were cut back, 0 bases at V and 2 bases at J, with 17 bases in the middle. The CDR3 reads CASSQDWTIYETYNEQFF. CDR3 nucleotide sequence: TGTGCCAGCAGCCAAGATTGGACTATATACGAGACCTACAATGAGCAGTTCTTC.

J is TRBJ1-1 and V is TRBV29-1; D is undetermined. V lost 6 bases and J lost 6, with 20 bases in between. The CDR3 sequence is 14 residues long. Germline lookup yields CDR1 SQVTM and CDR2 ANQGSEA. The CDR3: CSVQSDGVEAEAFF. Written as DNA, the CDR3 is TGCAGCGTCCAAAGTGATGGGGTGGAGGCTGAAGCTTTCTTT.

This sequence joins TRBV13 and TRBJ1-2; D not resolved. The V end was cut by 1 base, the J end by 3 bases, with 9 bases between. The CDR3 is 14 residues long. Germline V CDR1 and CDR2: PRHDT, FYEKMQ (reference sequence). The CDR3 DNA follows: TGTGCCAGCAGCTTAGCCGGGAACCACTATGGCTACACCTTC. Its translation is CASSLAGNHYGYTF.

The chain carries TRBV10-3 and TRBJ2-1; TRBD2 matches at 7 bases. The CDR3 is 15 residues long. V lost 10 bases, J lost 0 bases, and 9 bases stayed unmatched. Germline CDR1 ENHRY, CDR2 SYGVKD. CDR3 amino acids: CATGLAAGSYNEQFF. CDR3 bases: TGTGCCACGGGCCTAGCGGCGGGCTCCTACAATGAGCAGTTCTTC.

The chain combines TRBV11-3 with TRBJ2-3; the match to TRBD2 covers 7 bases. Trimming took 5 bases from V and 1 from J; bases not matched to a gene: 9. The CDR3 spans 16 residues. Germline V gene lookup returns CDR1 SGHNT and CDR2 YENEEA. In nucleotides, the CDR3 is TGTGCCAGCAGCCCTCCTCAAGCGGGGTGCACAGATACGCAGTATTTT. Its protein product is CASSPPQAGCTDTQYF.

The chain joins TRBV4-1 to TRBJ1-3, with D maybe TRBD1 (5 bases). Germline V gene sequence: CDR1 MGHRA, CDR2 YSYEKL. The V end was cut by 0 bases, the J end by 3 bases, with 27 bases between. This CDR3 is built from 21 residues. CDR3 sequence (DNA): TGCGCCAGCAGCCAAGATCCAGGCCCCAGCTCCAGGGTGAGGAATGGAAACACCATATATTTT. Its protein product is CASSQDPGPSSRVRNGNTIYF.

The CDR3 loop reads CASSLDRDRGYVEV. The DNA for the CDR3 is TGTGCCAGCAGTTTAGACCGGGACAGGGGGTACGTGGAGGTC. The gene calls are TRBV6-1 and TRBJ2-7; 11 bases fit TRBD1. The CDR3 covers 14 residues. Germline CDR1 MNHNS, CDR2 SASEGT.

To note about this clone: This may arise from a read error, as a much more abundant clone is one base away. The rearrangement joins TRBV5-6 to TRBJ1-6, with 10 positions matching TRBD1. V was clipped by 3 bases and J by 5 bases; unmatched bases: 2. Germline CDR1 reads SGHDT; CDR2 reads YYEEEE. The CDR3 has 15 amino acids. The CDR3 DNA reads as TGTGCCAGCAGCTCCGGGACAGGGGATAATTCACCCCTCCACTTT. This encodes CASSSGTGDNSPLHF.

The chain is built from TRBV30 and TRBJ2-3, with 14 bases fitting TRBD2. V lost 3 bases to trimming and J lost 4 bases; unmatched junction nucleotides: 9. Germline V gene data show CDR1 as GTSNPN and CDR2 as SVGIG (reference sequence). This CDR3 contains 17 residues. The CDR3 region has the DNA TGTGCCTGGAGCAGGGGACTAGCGGGAGCGAGGTCAGATACGCAGTATTTT. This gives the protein CAWSRGLAGARSDTQYF.

The CDR3 sequence is CASSLFLGRTYEQYF. In DNA, the CDR3 is TGTGCCAGCAGCTTATTTCTGGGGAGGACCTACGAGCAGTACTTC. The rearrangement links TRBV7-2 to TRBJ2-7; D perhaps matches TRBD2 (6 bases). The germline V gene has CDR1 SGHTA and CDR2 FQGNSA. V was shortened by 2 bases and J by 2 bases, with 13 bases between the two germline ends. The CDR3 totals 15 residues.

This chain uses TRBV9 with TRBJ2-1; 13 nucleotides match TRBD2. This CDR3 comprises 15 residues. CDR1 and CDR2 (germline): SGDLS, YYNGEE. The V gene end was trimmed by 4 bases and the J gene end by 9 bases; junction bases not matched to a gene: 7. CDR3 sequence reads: CASSPMGLAGREQFF. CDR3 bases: TGTGCCAGCAGCCCCATGGGACTAGCGGGACGTGAGCAGTTCTTC.